The next 4 T cell receptor beta chains were all read from a single sample in a study of molecular identifiers for immune sequencing clone quantification. TCRdb processed the PCR reads anew with MiXCR; each CDR3 protein has one entry. Of 550,000 to 750,000 distinct CDR3 sequences listed, just under 20% are singletons. The sequencing input was naive CD8+ T cells from blood, with Jurkat cell RNA spiked in. Subset of the sample: FACS-sorted CD8+CD4-CCR7+CD45RA+ naive T cells. Every receptor here comes from a human donor in good health. Some libraries in this study had Jurkat cell RNA spiked in.

The CDR3 DNA follows: TGTGCCAGCAGCGGAGGACACGGCTCCTACGAGCAGTACTTC. Translating gives CASSGGHGSYEQYF. V and J are TRBV5-5 and TRBJ2-7; D may correspond to TRBD1 or TRBD2 (5 bases each). Germline CDR1 SGHKS, CDR2 YYEKEE (reference sequence). V was cut by 4 bases and J by 0 bases, with 11 bases left in between. This CDR3 has 14 amino acids.

This clonotype was observed at least ten times. The chain has TRBV14 and TRBJ1-4; D not resolved. Trimming removed 0 bases at V and 1 base at J, with 15 bases between. The CDR3 length is 18 residues. Germline-derived CDR1 and CDR2 are SGHDN and FVKESK. The CDR3 is CASSQDLFHPGTNEKLFF. The CDR3 coding sequence is TGTGCCAGCAGCCAAGATCTTTTCCACCCCGGAACTAATGAAAAACTGTTTTTT.

This clonotype was counted between two and nine times. The CDR3: CASRWVPYNEQFF. CDR3 coding DNA: TGTGCCAGCCGCTGGGTTCCCTACAATGAGCAGTTCTTC. This chain links TRBV7-9 with TRBJ2-1, with D unclear. V gave up 8 bases and J gave up 2 bases, with 10 bases separating them. The CDR3 has 13 amino acids. Germline CDR1 SEHNR, CDR2 FQNEAQ (reference sequence).

Ten or more counts support this clonotype. The chain employs TRBV6-2 or TRBV6-3 and TRBJ2-7, with 9 bases aligning to TRBD2. Germline V gene data show CDR1 as MNHEY and CDR2 as SVGEGT. V lost 0 bases, J lost 0 bases, and 3 bases stayed unmatched. The CDR3 covers 16 residues. CDR3 sequence (DNA): TGTGCCAGCAGTTACTCGGCTAGCGGGGCCTCCTACGAGCAGTACTTC. Residues: CASSYSASGASYEQYF.